The 11 T cell receptor beta chains presented below share a single source sample, sequenced in a study of blood T cell repertoires in COVID-19. Sequencing was performed with immunoSEQ multiplex PCR; in TCRdb, only in-frame clones are kept and a portion is missing. The sample lists approximately 300,000 clones, around nine tenths occurring once. The sample comprised peripheral blood. The receptor source for this set is a woman younger than 45 with COVID-19, enrolled during active disease.

The chain recombines TRBV21-1 with TRBJ1-4; TRBD1 is taken as the D call from the table, unchecked against the DNA. TRBV21-1 is termed a pseudogene. This CDR3 is 15 amino acids long. DNA of the CDR3: TGTGCCAGCAGCCATCGACAGGGGGAAAATGAAAAACTGTTTTTT. This encodes CASSHRQGENEKLFF.

J is TRBJ2-5 and V is TRBV7-9; unclear D gene. The CDR3 is 12 residues long. Germline CDR1 reads SEHNR; CDR2 reads FQNEAQ (reference sequence). The V gene lost 3 bases and the J gene lost 2 bases, with 4 bases spanning the gap. The CDR3, as DNA: TGTGCCAGCAGCTTTCCGCAAGAGACCCAGTACTTC. This gives the protein CASSFPQETQYF.

This chain uses TRBV6-5 with TRBJ2-7, with 7 bases lining up with TRBD2. With 4 bases clipped from V and 4 bases from J, the junction kept 7 bases outside the gene matches. The CDR3 contains 14 residues. Germline CDR1 is MNHEY and CDR2 is SVGAGI. The CDR3 DNA sequence: TGTGCCAGCAGTTTTGGGGGGGGTCTATACGAGCAGTACTTC. Its protein product is CASSFGGGLYEQYF.

This chain joins TRBV4-3 and TRBJ1-6, with a tentative D call TRBD1 (5 bases). Germline assignment: CDR1 LGHNA and CDR2 YSLEER. The CDR3 consists of 15 residues. V was trimmed by 0 bases and J by 9 bases, leaving 12 bases between them. The CDR3 DNA follows: TGCGCCAGCAGCCAAGATTTCCCCAGGGCTTCACCCCTCCACTTT. Translated, it gives CASSQDFPRASPLHF.

The rearrangement links TRBV4-3 to TRBJ2-7; D is possibly TRBD1 (6 bases). V lost 0 bases and J 4 bases, leaving 10 bases between the germline ends. The CDR3 totals 14 residues. The germline V gene has CDR1 LGHNA and CDR2 YSLEER. CDR3: CASSQDSRGYEQYF. The CDR3 DNA sequence: TGCGCCAGCAGCCAAGATAGCAGGGGATACGAGCAGTACTTC.

This chain connects TRBV2 to TRBJ2-1; D unresolved. Germline V gene sequence: CDR1 SNHLY, CDR2 FYNNEI. Trimming removed 2 bases at V and 15 bases at J, with 14 bases between. This CDR3 is 12 amino acids long. The CDR3 protein is CASSEIQRRPFF. Written as DNA, the CDR3 is TGTGCCAGCAGTGAAATCCAGCGCAGACCGTTCTTC.

The CDR3 here is CSASSPYEQYF. In nucleotides, the CDR3 is TGCAGTGCTAGCTCCCCCTACGAGCAGTACTTC. The chain joins TRBV20-1 to TRBJ2-7, with D unclear. The V and J ends lost 3 bases and 2 bases respectively, with 5 bases between them. Per the germline V gene, CDR1 is DFQATT and CDR2 is SNEGSKA (reference sequence). This CDR3 has 11 residues.

The V call is TRBV19, the J call TRBJ1-3; no definite D call. The CDR3 runs to 14 residues. Trimming removed 8 bases at V and 0 bases at J, with 11 bases between. The V gene's germline CDR1 is LNHDA and CDR2 SQIVND (reference sequence). Written as DNA, the CDR3 is TGTGCCAGTGGATCCCGCGGCTCTGGAAACACCATATATTTT. This sequence encodes CASGSRGSGNTIYF.

The chain carries TRBV18 and TRBJ1-3; unclear D gene. The V end lost 2 bases, the J end lost 4 bases, and 6 bases lay between the germline ends. CDR1 and CDR2 from the germline V gene are KGHSH and LQKENI. CDR3 length equals 13 residues. The CDR3 coding sequence is TGTGCCAGCTCACCAGGGCTCGGAAACACCATATATTTT. It specifies CASSPGLGNTIYF.

CDR3: CASSRGGFEAFF. The CDR3 nucleotides are TGTGCCAGCAGCCGCGGGGGCTTTGAAGCTTTCTTT. The rearrangement uses TRBV11-2 and TRBJ1-1; TRBD1 might be the D (6 bases). Per germline, CDR1 SGHAT and CDR2 FQNNGV. V shed 5 bases and J shed 7 bases, with 11 bases lying between them. The CDR3 sequence is 12 residues long.

The chain links TRBV3-1 (or the pseudogene TRBV3-2) to TRBJ2-1; 9 bases map to TRBD2. Germline V CDR1 and CDR2: LGHDT, YNNKEL (reference sequence). Trimming took 0 bases from V and 4 from J; bases not matched to a gene: 7. This CDR3 spans 17 amino acids. This chain's CDR3 is CASSQDHPSGIYNEQFF. CDR3 DNA sequence: TGTGCCAGCAGCCAAGATCACCCTAGCGGGATATACAATGAGCAGTTCTTC.